Listed below are T cell receptor beta chains from one sample, sequenced in a study of fetal regulatory T cell absence and autoimmunity. Some clones are missing from TCRdb's copy, which holds only in-frame ones; the method was immunoSEQ multiplex PCR. The sample lists about 50,000 clones; approximately 80% were seen once. Source material: cord blood. Receptors were obtained from a newborn boy with IPEX syndrome. Each CDR3 is given with its conserved first and last residue. D genes are given only for firm matches. Some rows have no size entry. The others give once, few or many, or a class for an expanded clone.

D: TRBD1; length: 14; V: TRBV7-9; J: TRBJ1-1; size: NA; CDR3: CASSRQGLITEAFF; DNA: TGTGCCAGCAGCCGACAGGGTTTGATCACTGAAGCTTTCTTT
D: TRBD2; length: 15; V: TRBV6-6; J: TRBJ2-2; size: NA; CDR3: CASSYGPSGTGELFF; DNA: TGTGCCAGCAGCTACGGGCCTAGCGGGACCGGGGAGCTGTTTTTT
D: TRBD2; length: 15; V: TRBV19; J: TRBJ2-7; size: NA; CDR3: CASSIPLAGVYEQYF; DNA: TGTGCCAGTAGTATTCCGCTAGCGGGGGTATACGAGCAGTACTTC
D: NA; length: 12; V: TRBV29-1; J: TRBJ2-2; size: once; CDR3: CSVVRPSGELFF; DNA: TGCAGCGTCGTGAGGCCGAGCGGGGAGCTGTTTTTT
D: TRBD2; length: 15; V: TRBV7-2; J: TRBJ2-7; size: NA; CDR3: CASSFTGGGADAQYF; DNA: TGTGCCAGCAGCTTTACGGGGGGAGGGGCCGACGCGCAGTACTTC
D: NA; length: 16; V: TRBV6-1; J: TRBJ2-7; size: NA; CDR3: CASSEGSWGSPYEQYF; DNA: TGTGCCAGCAGTGAAGGGTCGTGGGGTTCTCCCTACGAGCAGTACTTC
D: NA; length: 13; V: TRBV13; J: TRBJ2-1; size: NA; CDR3: CASSFFGDNEQFF; DNA: TGTGCCAGCAGCTTCTTCGGAGACAATGAGCAGTTCTTC
D: NA; length: 12; V: TRBV13; J: TRBJ1-2; size: few; CDR3: CASRAERVGYTF; DNA: TGTGCCAGCAGGGCGGAAAGGGTTGGCTACACCTTC
D: NA; length: 14; V: TRBV27; J: TRBJ2-1; size: NA; CDR3: CASRGGGVWNEQFF; DNA: TGTGCCAGCAGAGGAGGGGGGGTTTGGAATGAGCAGTTCTTC
D: TRBD1; length: 16; V: TRBV7-2; J: TRBJ2-3; size: NA; CDR3: CASSFTGGWGLDTQYF; DNA: TGTGCCAGCAGTTTCACAGGGGGCTGGGGTTTGGACACGCAGTATTTT
D: NA; length: 16; V: TRBV15; J: TRBJ2-2; size: NA; CDR3: CATSRVYGSSTGELFF; DNA: TGTGCCACCAGCAGAGTCTACGGCAGTAGCACCGGGGAGCTGTTTTTT
D: TRBD1; length: 13; V: TRBV25-1; J: TRBJ1-1; size: NA; CDR3: CASRGQGRIEAFF; DNA: TGTGCCAGCAGGGGACAGGGCCGGATTGAAGCTTTCTTT
D: TRBD1; length: 15; V: TRBV4-1; J: TRBJ1-2; size: NA; CDR3: CASSQLGQGSYGYTF; DNA: TGCGCCAGCAGCCAGCTTGGACAGGGCTCTTATGGCTACACCTTC
D: NA; length: 15; V: TRBV5-5; J: TRBJ1-1; size: NA; CDR3: CASSLAPLRYTEAFF; DNA: TGTGCCAGCAGCTTGGCCCCCCTTAGGTACACTGAAGCTTTCTTT
D: NA; length: 16; V: TRBV4-1; J: TRBJ1-1; size: NA; CDR3: CASSQVLGRVNTEAFF; DNA: TGCGCCAGCAGCCAAGTGTTGGGCAGGGTGAACACTGAAGCTTTCTTT
D: NA; length: 12; V: TRBV7-6; J: TRBJ2-5; size: NA; CDR3: CASSLAEGTQYF; DNA: TGTGCCAGCAGCTTAGCGGAAGGTACCCAGTACTTC
D: NA; length: 12; V: TRBV13; J: TRBJ1-6; size: NA; CDR3: CASSLMGSPLHF; DNA: TGTGCCAGCAGCTTAATGGGATCACCCCTCCACTTT
D: NA; length: 15; V: TRBV6-4; J: TRBJ1-2; size: NA; CDR3: CASRDSTRKNYGYTF; DNA: TGTGCCAGCAGGGACTCGACCCGGAAAAACTATGGCTACACCTTC
D: TRBD1; length: 15; V: TRBV5-1; J: TRBJ1-6; size: NA; CDR3: CASSLRSRGLSPLHF; DNA: TGCGCCAGCAGCTTGCGGTCGAGGGGGCTTTCACCCCTCCACTTT
D: NA; length: 16; V: TRBV7-2; J: TRBJ2-7; size: NA; CDR3: CASSSTAGTDSYEQYF; DNA: TGTGCCAGCAGCTCTACTGCGGGGACAGACTCCTACGAGCAGTACTTC
D: NA; length: 15; V: TRBV7-9; J: TRBJ2-7; size: NA; CDR3: CASSLRRPTSNEQYF; DNA: TGTGCCAGCAGCTTAAGGCGGCCCACATCAAACGAGCAGTACTTC
D: TRBD1; length: 16; V: TRBV7-8; J: TRBJ2-7; size: NA; CDR3: CASSLRTGEGYYEQYF; DNA: TGTGCCAGCAGCCTAAGGACAGGGGAGGGTTATTACGAGCAGTACTTC
D: TRBD1; length: 14; V: TRBV6-1; J: TRBJ2-5; size: once; CDR3: CASSGGQGGETQYF; DNA: TGTGCCAGCAGTGGGGGACAGGGTGGAGAGACCCAGTACTTC
D: TRBD1; length: 16; V: TRBV4-1; J: TRBJ1-5; size: few; CDR3: CASSQGDRGLYQPQHF; DNA: TGCGCCAGCAGCCAAGGGGACAGGGGGCTTTATCAGCCCCAGCATTTT
D: NA; length: 12; V: TRBV19; J: TRBJ2-6; size: few; CDR3: CASSSGANVLTF; DNA: TGTGCCAGTAGCTCTGGGGCCAACGTCCTGACTTTC
D: NA; length: 12; V: TRBV19; J: TRBJ1-1; size: few; CDR3: CATTGFYTEAFF; DNA: TGTGCCACCACAGGGTTTTACACTGAAGCTTTCTTT
D: TRBD2; length: 15; V: TRBV7-9; J: TRBJ2-1; size: NA; CDR3: CASSLLAGGDNEQFF; DNA: TGTGCCAGCAGCTTATTAGCGGGAGGGGACAATGAGCAGTTCTTC
D: TRBD1; length: 14; V: TRBV6-6; J: TRBJ2-7; size: once; CDR3: CASSYRDRTYEQYF; DNA: TGTGCCAGCAGTTACAGGGACAGAACCTACGAGCAGTACTTC